These 23 T cell receptor beta chains came from one sample sequenced in a study of T cells in Graves' hyperthyroidism and ophthalmopathy. Amplification yielded TCR beta CDR3 regions, with RNA transcripts as the source. HTBI primers were employed in a first-round RT-PCR of the TCR CDR3. TCRdb redid the calling of the multiplex PCR reads with MiXCR, one entry per CDR3 protein. The sample shows almost 500,000 distinct CDR3 sequences, 20% to 25% of them seen only once. Sequencing was done on a sample of blood. The receptors originated from a woman in her seventies with Graves' ophthalmopathy.

This clonotype has ten or more counts. The V gene is TRBV12-3 or TRBV12-4, the J gene TRBJ2-5, with 11 bases aligning to TRBD2. This CDR3 spans 15 amino acids. The junction had 5 bases not matched to a gene; V was cut back by 4 bases and J by 4 bases. The DNA of the CDR3 is TGTGCCAGCAGTTGGCTAGCGGGAGGTGGAGAGACCCAGTACTTC. It encodes CASSWLAGGGETQYF.

This clonotype was recorded at least ten times. J is TRBJ1-5 and V is TRBV7-9; 9 nucleotides match TRBD1. The V segment lost 6 bases and the J segment 2 bases; nucleotides outside the gene matches: 8. Germline values: CDR1 SEHNR, CDR2 FQNEAQ (reference sequence). The CDR3 has 16 amino acids. The CDR3 sequence: CASSSTGGVGNQPQHF. The CDR3 DNA reads TGTGCCAGCAGTTCTACAGGGGGCGTAGGCAATCAGCCCCAGCATTTT.

This clonotype has more than one count but fewer than ten. Written as DNA, the CDR3 is TGTGCCAGCAGCCCCCGGCTAGCGGGAGGCGAGCAGTACTTC. The encoded protein is CASSPRLAGGEQYF. The J gene is TRBJ2-7, the V gene TRBV9, with 11 bases fitting TRBD2. The length of the CDR3 is 14 residues. The V and J ends lost 4 bases and 6 bases, in that order; junction bases with no gene match: 6. Germline loops: CDR1 SGDLS, CDR2 YYNGEE. Full variable domain (missing parts from reference TRBV9 and TRBJ2-7): DSGVTQTPKHLITATGQRVTLRCSPRSGDLSVYWYQQSLDQGLQFLIQYYNGEERAKGNILERFSAQQFPDLHSELNLSSLELGDSALYFCASSPRLAGGEQYFGPGTRLTVT.

The chain recombines TRBV5-6 with TRBJ1-2; TRBD1 might be the D (5 bases). Germline V gives CDR1 SGHDT, CDR2 YYEEEE. With 2 bases removed from V and 7 bases from J, the gap between germline ends came to 15 bases. The CDR3 is made up of 14 amino acids. The CDR3 coding sequence is TGTGCCAGCAGCTTACCGGGCAGGACAACTGGCTACACCTTC. Residues: CASSLPGRTTGYTF.

The rearrangement links TRBV28 to TRBJ1-4; no clear D. CDR1 and CDR2 (germline): MDHEN, SYDVKM. The CDR3 is 12 residues long. Trimming shortened V by 6 bases and J by 4 bases, and 6 bases separated the two germline ends. This chain's CDR3 is CASRTFNEKLFF. The CDR3 nucleotides are TGTGCCAGCAGAACTTTTAATGAAAAACTGTTTTTT.

This chain connects TRBV27 to TRBJ2-4; perhaps TRBD2 as D (5 bases). V was cut by 3 bases and J by 5 bases, with 11 bases left in between. Germline-derived CDR1 and CDR2 are MNHEY and SMNVEV (reference sequence). The CDR3 runs to 14 residues. CDR3 sequence reads: CASSLASGENIQYF. The CDR3 DNA follows: TGTGCCAGCAGTTTGGCCAGCGGAGAAAACATTCAGTACTTC.

The V gene is TRBV7-2, the J gene TRBJ2-7; 10 nucleotides line up with TRBD2. The CDR3 is 17 amino acids. V gave up 5 bases and J gave up 6 bases; unmatched junction bases: 16. The V gene's germline CDR1 is SGHTA and CDR2 FQGNSA. CDR3 region: CASSRMSLPGLATEQYF. The CDR3 region has the DNA TGTGCCAGCAGCCGAATGTCTTTACCGGGACTAGCGACCGAGCAGTACTTC. Drawing the rest from reference TRBV7-2 and TRBJ2-7, the complete variable domain is GAGVSQSPSNKVTEKGKDVELRCDPISGHTALYWYRQSLGQGLEFLIYFQGNSAPDKSGLPSDRFSAERTGGSVSTLTIQRTQQEDSAVYLCASSRMSLPGLATEQYFGPGTRLTVT.

The rearrangement joins TRBV3-1 to TRBJ2-1; no definite D call. Between the trimmed V and J ends, which lost 2 bases and 9 bases, there was a span of 8 bases. The CDR3 loop spans 12 amino acids. From germline, CDR1 is LGHDT and CDR2 YNNKEL (reference sequence). The CDR3 DNA reads TGTGCCAGCAGCCAACGCACCAGTGAGCAGTTCTTC. Amino acids: CASSQRTSEQFF.

This chain links TRBV24-1 with TRBJ2-5; D is undetermined. Trimming left V 3 bases short and J 2 bases short, with 6 bases between. CDR3 size: 13 residues. The germline V gene has CDR1 KGHDR and CDR2 SFDVKD. Here the CDR3 reads CATSDRQQETQYF. CDR3 in DNA: TGTGCCACCAGTGATAGGCAGCAAGAGACCCAGTACTTC.

The chain carries TRBV9 and TRBJ2-1; tentatively, D is TRBD2 (5 bases). This CDR3 spans 13 amino acids. Germline CDR1 is SGDLS and CDR2 is YYNGEE. Trimming pared 2 bases from V and 8 bases from J, leaving 11 bases between. The CDR3 is CASSVRLAHEQFF. As DNA, the CDR3 is TGTGCCAGCAGCGTTCGGCTAGCCCATGAGCAGTTCTTC.

This clonotype was observed a few times. J is TRBJ1-2 and V is TRBV2; TRBD1 aligns across 8 bases. The V and J ends lost 6 bases and 7 bases, in that order; junction bases with no gene match: 10. CDR1 SNHLY and CDR2 FYNNEI come from the germline V gene. This CDR3 is 14 amino acids long. CDR3 sequence reads: CASRGLGQGGGYTF. CDR3 nucleotides: TGTGCCAGCAGAGGACTAGGACAGGGTGGTGGCTACACCTTC.

The chain joins TRBV27 to TRBJ1-6, with D unclear. Trimming took off 2 bases at V and 9 bases at J, with 11 bases between the two ends. In germline, CDR1 is MNHEY, CDR2 SMNVEV (reference sequence). This CDR3 is 14 amino acids long. This CDR3 reads CASSLGQLGSPLHF. DNA for the CDR3: TGTGCCAGCAGTTTAGGCCAACTCGGTTCACCCCTCCACTTT.

The chain is built from TRBV30 and TRBJ2-2; TRBD1 agrees at 9 bases. The germline V gene encodes CDR1 GTSNPN and CDR2 SVGIG (reference sequence). Trimming took 3 bases from V and 6 from J; bases not matched to a gene: 11. The CDR3 runs to 16 residues. DNA for the CDR3: TGTGCCTGGAGGACCCCCGGGACAGGGATTGCCGGGGAGCTGTTTTTT. This translates into CAWRTPGTGIAGELFF.

This clonotype came up many times. The chain has TRBV7-2 and TRBJ2-3, with D tentatively TRBD2 (5 bases). CDR1 and CDR2 from the germline V gene are SGHTA and FQGNSA. The CDR3 is 15 residues long. V lost 4 bases and J 1 base, leaving 12 bases between the germline ends. This CDR3 reads CASSSFGVGTDTQYF. In DNA form, the CDR3 reads TGTGCCAGCAGCTCGTTCGGGGTTGGCACAGATACGCAGTATTTT.

This clonotype appeared many times. The chain carries TRBV7-2 and TRBJ2-7, with a tentative D call TRBD2 (5 bases). The germline V gene has CDR1 SGHTA and CDR2 FQGNSA. V dropped 2 bases and J dropped 1 base, with 12 bases sitting between them. This CDR3 has 15 residues. CDR3 sequence: CASSLMARLSYEQYF. DNA for the CDR3: TGTGCCAGCAGCTTAATGGCTAGACTATCCTACGAGCAGTACTTC.

This clonotype was seen ten or more times. The chain has TRBV7-2 and TRBJ2-5; the D is unclear. This CDR3 contains 13 residues. Germline V gene lookup returns CDR1 SGHTA and CDR2 FQGNSA. The ends were cut back, 5 bases at V and 7 bases at J, with 14 bases in the middle. This CDR3 is CASSQDTVGTQYF. In DNA, the CDR3 is TGTGCCAGCAGCCAAGATACCGTGGGGACCCAGTACTTC.

The sample holds a few counts of this clonotype. This chain links TRBV6-1 with TRBJ2-7; D possibly uses TRBD1 or TRBD2 (5 bases each). Per germline, CDR1 MNHNS and CDR2 SASEGT. Trimming stripped 11 bases from V and 0 bases from J, with 17 bases between. The CDR3 extends over 14 amino acids. The chain's CDR3 is CAFPGPNDSYEQYF. As DNA, the CDR3 is TGTGCCTTCCCGGGACCGAATGACTCCTACGAGCAGTACTTC.

The chain links TRBV30 to TRBJ1-4; TRBD1 matches 8 bases. The J segment lost 8 bases and the V segment lost 1 base, leaving 9 bases of the junction unmatched. The CDR3 length is 15 residues. The germline V gene has CDR1 GTSNPN and CDR2 SVGIG (reference sequence). The CDR3, as DNA: TGTGCCTGGAGTGCCCCAGGGGGCCTTATAGAAAAACTGTTTTTT. It encodes CAWSAPGGLIEKLFF.

This clonotype was seen at least ten times. The chain joins TRBV12-3 or TRBV12-4 to TRBJ1-1; 8 bases line up with TRBD1. This CDR3 region has 16 residues. V lost 2 bases to trimming and J lost 0 bases; unmatched junction nucleotides: 5. The DNA of the CDR3 is TGTGCCAGCAGTTTAACCCGGACAGGGATGAACACTGAAGCTTTCTTT. Translation: CASSLTRTGMNTEAFF.

This rearrangement joins TRBV6-1 to TRBJ2-7; D might be TRBD1 (5 bases). CDR1 is MNHNS and CDR2 is SASEGT in the germline V gene. CDR3 size: 14 residues. The V end lost 5 bases, the J end lost 1 base, and 12 bases lay between the germline ends. DNA for the CDR3: TGTGCCAGCAGTACCGGACAATTTTCCTACGAGCAGTACTTC. It is translated as CASSTGQFSYEQYF.

The chain links TRBV18 to TRBJ2-5, with 8 bases identical to TRBD2. The CDR3 consists of 14 residues. The ends lost 6 bases at V and 3 bases at J; junction bases unmatched: 6. CDR1 is KGHSH, CDR2 LQKENI, per germline. The CDR3 sequence: CASSPMGLEETQYF. CDR3 coding DNA: TGTGCCAGCTCCCCTATGGGACTAGAAGAGACCCAGTACTTC.

This chain uses TRBV5-5 with TRBJ1-2; possibly TRBD1 for D (5 bases). The V gene's germline CDR1 is SGHKS and CDR2 YYEKEE (reference sequence). V lost 3 bases, J lost 4 bases, and 10 bases lay in between. The CDR3 sequence is 13 residues long. The CDR3 DNA reads TGTGCCAGCAGCTCCGACAGCTCCTATGGCTACACCTTC. Its protein product is CASSSDSSYGYTF.

This clonotype was detected a few times. The V gene is TRBV12-3 or TRBV12-4, the J gene TRBJ2-1; 12 bases are shared with TRBD2. This CDR3 has 23 residues. V lost 2 bases, J lost 1 base, and 21 bases stayed unmatched. The CDR3 DNA is TGTGCCAGCAGTTTACATGTTGGCGGTATAACCGGGACTAGCGGGCAATCCTACAATGAGCAGTTCTTC. This gives the protein CASSLHVGGITGTSGQSYNEQFF.